This T cell receptor (beta chain) is drawn from a study of patients and donors after allogeneic stem cell transplantation. This clonotype was seen ten or more times. Each CDR3 protein gets one entry after TCRdb re-called the RT-PCR reads with MiXCR. The sample comprises over 150,000 distinct CDR3 sequences, less than 45% of which are singletons, and about 35% rests with the top ten. Trimming removed 2 bases from V and 1 base from J, with 18 bases in between. The germline V gene has CDR1 SEHNR and CDR2 FQNEAQ (reference sequence). CDR3 length: 18 residues. The receptor was isolated from a human donor who was either an allogeneic HSCT recipient or a stem cell or donor lymphocyte infusion donor (not recorded which). It is not recorded whose cells these are; they may come from a transplant donor. Sequencing used blood, either unsorted or a sorted T cell fraction (not recorded which). The J gene is TRBJ1-3, the V gene TRBV7-9; perhaps TRBD1 as D (6 bases). CDR3 sequence reads: CASSLRGASLLSGNTIYF. Here the CDR3 DNA reads TGTGCCAGCAGCTTAAGGGGGGCTTCTCTCCTATCTGGAAACACCATATATTTT.